The entry below describes one TCR beta chain. Assay: immunoSEQ multiplex PCR; the TCRdb copy retains only in-frame clones and omits some. The table includes tens of thousands of clones, approximately 95% detected once. This specimen comes from a study of T cell changes during pregnancy in multiple sclerosis. The CDR3 loop spans 14 amino acids. V shed 4 bases and J shed 2 bases, with 11 bases lying between them. Germline-derived CDR1 and CDR2 are MGHRA and YSYEKL. The TCR sequence derives from a female donor with multiple sclerosis, enrolled in a pregnancy study. The specimen comprised peripheral blood, sampled in the first trimester of pregnancy. The chain carries TRBV4-1 and TRBJ1-2; D call uncertain. The CDR3 here is CASSLRQSNYGYTF. CDR3 coding DNA: TGCGCCAGCAGCCTTCGACAATCCAACTATGGCTACACCTTC.